These 20 T cell receptor beta chains were all obtained from the same sample, sequenced in a study of patients and donors after allogeneic stem cell transplantation (TCRdb year 2020). Library preparation was by RT-PCR. Data came from a NextSeq 550. TCRdb reprocessing: public reads trimmed at Q25 with fastp, clones called with MiXCR, in-frame beta chains kept. When rows share a CDR3 protein, they turn into one entry using the most common DNA and genes. Within this sample are roughly 940,000 distinct CDR3 sequences, with about 20% of them counted one time only. The ten biggest clones cover roughly 6.4% of the sample. Sequenced: blood, either unsorted or a sorted T cell fraction (not recorded which). These TCRs come from a human donor who was either an allogeneic HSCT recipient or a stem cell or donor lymphocyte infusion donor (not recorded which). It is not recorded whose cells these are; they may come from a transplant donor.

This clonotype was found a few times. The chain joins TRBV9 to TRBJ1-2, with a possible D match to TRBD1 (5 bases). This CDR3 is built from 15 residues. CDR1 is SGDLS and CDR2 is YYNGEE in the germline V gene. V was trimmed by 0 bases and J by 2 bases, leaving 11 bases between them. In nucleotides, the CDR3 is TGTGCCAGCAGCGTAGGCCCCCGGGGGAACTATGGCTACACCTTC. Residues: CASSVGPRGNYGYTF.

This clonotype was recorded at least ten times. The rearrangement links TRBV29-1 to TRBJ2-3; possibly TRBD2 for D (6 bases). V lost 2 bases and J lost 5, with 11 bases in between. There are 13 residues in the CDR3. CDR1 and CDR2 (germline): SQVTM, ANQGSEA. CDR3 region: CSVEIGGIDTQYF. For the CDR3, the DNA is TGCAGCGTTGAAATCGGGGGTATAGATACGCAGTATTTT.

The chain links TRBV20-1 to TRBJ2-7; the D gene is possibly TRBD1 (5 bases). The V and J ends lost 0 bases and 3 bases respectively, with 9 bases between them. CDR3 length: 13 amino acids. Per the germline V gene, CDR1 is DFQATT and CDR2 is SNEGSKA (reference sequence). CDR3 nucleotide sequence: TGCAGTGCTAGAGATCTGCAGGGCTACGAGCAGTACTTC. Encoded protein: CSARDLQGYEQYF.

There are a few counts of this clonotype. V and J are TRBV7-8 and TRBJ2-3, with 11 bases matching TRBD2. The V and J ends lost 5 bases and 2 bases, in that order; junction bases with no gene match: 6. Germline V CDR1 and CDR2: SGHVS, FQNEAQ. This CDR3 comprises 16 residues. The CDR3 here is CASSLLTSGTTDTQYF. CDR3 bases: TGTGCCAGCAGCCTTCTGACTAGCGGGACCACAGATACGCAGTATTTT.

The chain recombines TRBV5-6 with TRBJ2-2; 7 bases are a match to TRBD1. Germline-derived CDR1 and CDR2 are SGHDT and YYEEEE. CDR3 length: 13 amino acids. J lost 6 bases, V lost 2 bases, and 1 base had no gene match. CDR3 in DNA: TGTGCCAGCAGCTTCACAGGGGCCGGGGAGCTGTTTTTT. It encodes CASSFTGAGELFF.

The table lists this clonotype with many counts. In nucleotides, the CDR3 is TGTGCCATCAGTTCGGACAGGGGGAACGAGCAGTACTTC. Its protein is CAISSDRGNEQYF. The chain uses TRBV10-3 and TRBJ2-7; 10 bases are shared with TRBD1. The CDR3 has 13 residues. Germline V lookup: CDR1 ENHRY, CDR2 SYGVKD. The V segment lost 5 bases and the J segment 5 bases; nucleotides outside the gene matches: 3.

This clonotype was seen only a few times. The genes are TRBV4-1 and TRBJ1-2; D is undetermined. The V end lost 0 bases, the J end lost 7 bases, and 18 bases lay between the germline ends. This CDR3 region has 16 residues. Germline V gene data show CDR1 as MGHRA and CDR2 as YSYEKL. The CDR3 DNA follows: TGCGCCAGCAGCCAAGAGGAGGACCTATCGTTCGGTGGCTACACCTTC. It encodes CASSQEEDLSFGGYTF.

This clonotype was counted between two and nine times. The chain has TRBV10-3 and TRBJ2-5; D gene unclear. Germline CDR1 reads ENHRY; CDR2 reads SYGVKD. Trimming shortened V by 3 bases and J by 5 bases, and 10 bases separated the two germline ends. This CDR3 has 13 amino acids. The CDR3 DNA reads TGTGCCATCAGTGATAGTGGGATTGAGACCCAGTACTTC. Protein product: CAISDSGIETQYF.

A few counts support this clonotype. This chain uses TRBV7-2 with TRBJ1-6; D ambiguous. The V and J ends lost 5 bases and 3 bases respectively, with 11 bases between them. The CDR3 runs 15 residues. Germline V gives CDR1 SGHTA, CDR2 FQGNSA. The CDR3 nucleotides read TGTGCCAGCAGCCCTCGGACGGACTATAATTCACCCCTCCACTTT. Translating it yields CASSPRTDYNSPLHF. The whole variable domain, filled in from reference TRBV7-2 and TRBJ1-6, reads GAGVSQSPSNKVTEKGKDVELRCDPISGHTALYWYRQSLGQGLEFLIYFQGNSAPDKSGLPSDRFSAERTGGSVSTLTIQRTQQEDSAVYLCASSPRTDYNSPLHFGNGTRLTVT.

This clonotype was seen at least ten times. This chain links TRBV5-1 with TRBJ2-1, with TRBD2 matching over 11 bases. The CDR3 has 13 residues. Germline CDR1 and CDR2: SGHRS and YFSETQ. Trimming cost V 8 bases and J 6 bases; bases outside gene matches: 4. CDR3: CASGLAGPNEQFF. For the CDR3, the DNA is TGCGCCAGTGGACTAGCGGGCCCCAATGAGCAGTTCTTC.

This clonotype was seen at least ten times. The V call is TRBV12-3 or TRBV12-4, the J call TRBJ2-5; D is ambiguous. With 6 bases removed from V and 5 bases from J, the gap between germline ends came to 10 bases. CDR3 length: 12 amino acids. Here the CDR3 DNA reads TGTGCCAGCAGCCCGGACGGGGAGACCCAGTACTTC. Translating gives CASSPDGETQYF.

In its sample, this clonotype was seen a few times. The chain couples TRBV12-3 or TRBV12-4 to TRBJ1-1; TRBD1 might be the D (6 bases). V dropped 3 bases and J dropped 1 base, with 12 bases sitting between them. This CDR3 is built from 15 residues. Here the CDR3 DNA reads TGTGCCAGCAGTTTCGGGCGGGGGGCGAACACTGAAGCTTTCTTT. Its translation: CASSFGRGANTEAFF.

The V and J genes are TRBV7-3 and TRBJ2-7; 7 bases are shared with TRBD1. The CDR3 extends over 13 amino acids. V shed 5 bases, J shed 1 base, and the junction held 2 bases outside the gene matches. The V gene's germline CDR1 is SGHTA and CDR2 FQGTGA. The DNA for the CDR3 is TGTGCCAGCAGCAAGGACAGGTCCTACGAGCAGTACTTC. Protein: CASSKDRSYEQYF. The complete variable domain, with remaining parts taken from reference TRBV7-3 and TRBJ2-7, reads GAGVSQTPSNKVTEKGKYVELRCDPISGHTALYWYRQSLGQGPEFLIYFQGTGAADDSGLPNDRFFAVRPEGSVSTLKIQRTERGDSAVYLCASSKDRSYEQYFGPGTRLTVT.

The table lists this clonotype with a few counts. V is TRBV12-3 or TRBV12-4 and J is TRBJ2-7; weak D call: TRBD2 (6 bases). V gave up 6 bases and J gave up 5 bases, with 14 bases separating them. CDR3 length equals 13 residues. DNA for the CDR3: TGTGCCAGCAGCTCTGACCCTAGCGACGAGCAGTACTTC. Translated, it gives CASSSDPSDEQYF.

This chain joins TRBV20-1 and TRBJ2-6; D gene unclear. V was shortened by 1 base and J by 0 bases, with 4 bases between the two germline ends. This CDR3 spans 14 amino acids. CDR1 and CDR2 from the germline V gene are DFQATT and SNEGSKA (reference sequence). In DNA form, the CDR3 reads TGCAGTGCTAGAGCCAACTCTGGGGCCAACGTCCTGACTTTC. It codes for CSARANSGANVLTF.

This clonotype was detected a few times. The rearrangement links TRBV6-1 to TRBJ1-2, with no clear D. The length of the CDR3 is 11 residues. Germline V gene lookup returns CDR1 MNHNS and CDR2 SASEGT. Trimming took off 4 bases at V and 5 bases at J, with 5 bases between the two ends. The CDR3 DNA follows: TGTGCCAGCAGTGTTCAGTATGGCTACACCTTC. Translating gives CASSVQYGYTF.

V and J are TRBV4-3 and TRBJ2-1; 7 bases fit TRBD1. CDR1 LGHNA and CDR2 YSLEER come from the germline V gene. The V gene end was trimmed by 3 bases and the J gene end by 7 bases; junction bases not matched to a gene: 6. CDR3 size: 14 residues. In DNA, the CDR3 is TGCGCCAGCAGCCAGACGGGGACAGTTAATGAGCAGTTCTTC. Encoded protein: CASSQTGTVNEQFF.

This chain links TRBV20-1 with TRBJ1-2; D is unresolved. The CDR3 totals 11 residues. Germline values: CDR1 DFQATT, CDR2 SNEGSKA (reference sequence). V was pared by 5 bases and J by 3 bases, with 7 bases between. CDR3 coding DNA: TGCAGTGCTTTGTCCTACTATGGCTACACCTTC. It codes for CSALSYYGYTF.

The table lists this clonotype with a count of one. The rearrangement joins TRBV7-3 to TRBJ2-7; tentatively, D is TRBD1 (5 bases). The germline V and J ends were trimmed by 5 bases and 6 bases, with 17 bases remaining between them. The germline CDR1 and CDR2 sequences are SGHTA and FQGTGA. This CDR3 is built from 14 residues. For the CDR3, the DNA is TGTGCCAGCAGCAGTACCAATCAGGGCGGCGAGCAGTACTTC. It codes for CASSSTNQGGEQYF.

This clonotype was seen more than once but under ten times. The chain has TRBV20-1 and TRBJ2-7; D not resolved. Trimming removed 6 bases from V and 5 bases from J, with 14 bases in between. There are 12 residues in the CDR3. Per germline, CDR1 DFQATT and CDR2 SNEGSKA (reference sequence). The CDR3 DNA reads as TGCAGTGCGCCACGCAGGCGCGACGAGCAGTACTTC. It is translated as CSAPRRRDEQYF.